These 18 T cell receptor beta chains were sequenced from one sample in a study of cytomegalovirus exposure and HLA in healthy donors. With 60 Vbeta and 13 Jbeta primers, the PCR was carried out. This table comes from immunoSEQ multiplex PCR, and its TCRdb copy is limited to in-frame clones, with some not included. Here the sample spans a few hundred thousand clones, roughly 89% being singletons. Material for sequencing was PBMCs. Receptors originate from a woman aged 18-29 years in good health and CMV-seronegative.

The V and J genes are TRBV11-2 and TRBJ2-7, with a tentative D call TRBD1 (5 bases). Trimming removed 2 bases from V and 3 bases from J, with 14 bases in between. Germline lookup yields CDR1 SGHAT and CDR2 FQNNGV. There are 15 residues in the CDR3. CDR3: CASSLPRAGNYEQYF. The CDR3 region has the DNA TGTGCCAGCAGCTTACCAAGGGCAGGGAACTACGAGCAGTACTTC.

As concerns this clone: This specimen includes other DNA sequences encoding the same CDR3. The chain couples TRBV5-1 to TRBJ1-5; D is possibly TRBD1 (6 bases). The germline V gene encodes CDR1 SGHRS and CDR2 YFSETQ. Trimming shortened V by 0 bases and J by 1 base, and 8 bases separated the two germline ends. The CDR3 is 15 residues long. CDR3 amino acids: CASSLEGVSNQPQHF. The CDR3 DNA is TGCGCCAGCAGCTTGGAGGGGGTCAGCAATCAGCCCCAGCATTTT.

The chain carries TRBV5-5 and TRBJ2-2, with D perhaps TRBD2 (5 bases). The germline V gene has CDR1 SGHKS and CDR2 YYEKEE (reference sequence). CDR3 length: 16 residues. V gave up 6 bases and J gave up 3 bases, with 18 bases separating them. The CDR3 is CASTPIRGGDTGELFF. CDR3 bases: TGTGCCAGCACCCCGATTCGGGGTGGGGACACCGGGGAGCTGTTTTTT.

The chain employs TRBV7-6 and TRBJ2-3; a possible D gene is TRBD2 (5 bases). Germline CDR1 and CDR2: SGHVS and FNYEAQ. Trimming pared 5 bases from V and 5 bases from J, leaving 11 bases between. This CDR3 contains 13 residues. This CDR3 reads CASSRDRGDTQYF. The CDR3 DNA is TGTGCCAGCAGCCGGGATAGAGGAGATACGCAGTATTTT.

The rearrangement joins TRBV6-1 to TRBJ1-5; tentatively, D is TRBD1 (6 bases). Germline CDR1 is MNHNS and CDR2 is SASEGT. Trimming removed 3 bases at V and 11 bases at J, with 11 bases between. The CDR3 has 12 residues. CDR3 sequence reads: CASSDLQGSQHF. The DNA of the CDR3 is TGTGCCAGCAGTGACCTACAGGGTTCCCAGCATTTT.

A word on this clone: The junction differs from germline at one of its ends, possibly a read error. Other DNA sequences within the sample encode an identical CDR3. The chain is built from TRBV5-5 and TRBJ1-1; TRBD1 agrees at 7 bases. The CDR3 has 16 residues. Germline assignment: CDR1 SGHKS and CDR2 YYEKEE (reference sequence). The CDR3 sequence is CASSSQGGRGNTEAFF. The CDR3 DNA sequence: TGTGCCAGTAGCTCGCAAGGGGGCAGAGGTAACACTGAAGCTTTCTTT.

The V call is TRBV2, the J call TRBJ2-2; a possible D gene is TRBD2 (6 bases). The germline V gene encodes CDR1 SNHLY and CDR2 FYNNEI. Trimming took off 7 bases at V and 4 bases at J, with 16 bases between the two ends. The CDR3 totals 15 residues. The CDR3 loop is CASTRDLAITGELFF. CDR3 sequence (DNA): TGTGCCAGCACCCGGGACTTAGCAATCACCGGGGAGCTGTTTTTT.

This chain joins TRBV5-1 and TRBJ2-3, with TRBD1 matching over 9 bases. V gave up 4 bases and J gave up 5 bases; unmatched junction bases: 5. Germline V gene lookup returns CDR1 SGHRS and CDR2 YFSETQ. The CDR3 consists of 14 residues. Here the CDR3 reads CASSRDRAEDTQYF. In nucleotides, the CDR3 is TGCGCCAGCAGCCGGGACAGGGCTGAAGATACGCAGTATTTT.

Points on this clone: A read error may account for a junction end that differs from germline. The chain combines TRBV5-1 with TRBJ2-7; D possibly corresponds to TRBD1 (6 bases). The CDR3 extends over 14 amino acids. Germline CDR1 and CDR2: SGHRS and YFSETQ. The CDR3 DNA reads as TGCGCCAGCAGCTTGGGTGGGGGCTCCCACGAGCAGTACTTC. The encoded protein is CASSLGGGSHEQYF.

This clone was counted a single time. V gene TRBV9 combines with J gene TRBJ1-1; possible D gene TRBD1, 6 bases. Germline CDR1 reads SGDLS; CDR2 reads YYNGEE. The CDR3 covers 15 residues. The V end was cut by 0 bases, the J end by 1 base, with 10 bases between. Here the CDR3 reads CASSVATDRNTEAFF. CDR3 sequence (DNA): TGTGCCAGCAGCGTAGCTACGGACAGGAACACTGAAGCTTTCTTT.

This clone was seen more than once but under ten times. The chain has TRBV30 and TRBJ2-3, with 8 bases identical to TRBD2. This CDR3 is 15 amino acids long. In germline, CDR1 is GTSNPN, CDR2 SVGIG (reference sequence). V trimming: 3 bases; J trimming: 1 base; junction bases outside the gene matches: 6. The CDR3 reads CAWSAGLAGTDTQYF. CDR3 DNA sequence: TGTGCCTGGAGCGCCGGACTAGCAGGCACAGATACGCAGTATTTT.

Turning to this clone: A read error may produce the germline difference seen at one junction end. The genes are TRBV11-3 and TRBJ2-1; the D gene is possibly TRBD1 (6 bases). The germline V gene encodes CDR1 SGHNT and CDR2 YENEEA. This CDR3 is 15 amino acids long. CDR3 amino acids: CANSLEGSKGDKQFF. For the CDR3, the DNA is TGTGCCAACAGCTTAGAAGGGTCAAAGGGGGATAAGCAGTTCTTC.

The rearrangement links TRBV5-4 to TRBJ2-7; 8 bases align to TRBD2. The germline gives CDR1 SGHNT, CDR2 YYREEE (reference sequence). J gave up 0 bases and V 0 bases, and 5 bases lay outside the gene matches. This CDR3 spans 16 amino acids. CDR3 bases: TGTGCCAGCAGCTTGGGGGCGGGGGGTCTCTCCTACGAGCAGTACTTC. Protein sequence: CASSLGAGGLSYEQYF.

The J gene is TRBJ2-3, the V gene TRBV15, with TRBD1 identical over 11 bases. This CDR3 is 19 amino acids long. Germline trimming cut 2 bases from V and 2 bases from J; bases unmatched to any gene: 12. Looked up from germline, CDR1 is LNHNV and CDR2 is YYDKDF (reference sequence). The CDR3 DNA reads as TGTGCCACCAGCAGAAACCTACTAGGGACAGGGGGACCCACAGATACGCAGTATTTT. This translates into CATSRNLLGTGGPTDTQYF.

The chain joins TRBV14 to TRBJ2-3; D ambiguous. The V gene lost 4 bases and the J gene lost 6 bases, with 14 bases spanning the gap. CDR1 SGHDN and CDR2 FVKESK come from the germline V gene. The CDR3 sequence is 14 residues long. For the CDR3, the DNA is TGTGCCAGCAGCCTTAGACTTGGGTTGGATACGCAGTATTTT. Translated: CASSLRLGLDTQYF.

This clone was recorded once. This rearrangement joins TRBV4-1 to TRBJ2-7; 10 nucleotides line up with TRBD2. CDR3 length: 16 amino acids. V shed 6 bases and J 5 bases; nucleotides not matched to a gene: 13. Germline V gene lookup returns CDR1 MGHRA and CDR2 YSYEKL. The CDR3: CASRPQAGGPSHEQYF. The CDR3 DNA is TGCGCCAGCAGACCTCAAGCGGGGGGGCCTTCCCACGAGCAGTACTTC.

The chain couples TRBV7-2 to TRBJ1-5; a possible D gene is TRBD1 (6 bases). The V gene lost 7 bases and the J gene lost 5 bases, with 15 bases spanning the gap. The CDR3 sequence is 14 residues long. Germline CDR1 and CDR2: SGHTA and FQGNSA. The DNA for the CDR3 is TGTGCCAGCAACCCAGGACAGCCCTATCAGCCCCAGCATTTT. Its protein is CASNPGQPYQPQHF. Based on the CDR3 plus reference TRBV7-2 and TRBJ1-5, the full variable domain is GAGVSQSPSNKVTEKGKDVELRCDPISGHTALYWYRQSLGQGLEFLIYFQGNSAPDKSGLPSDRFSAERTGGSVSTLTIQRTQQEDSAVYLCASNPGQPYQPQHFGDGTRLSIL.

The genes are TRBV6-5 and TRBJ2-5; the match to TRBD1 covers 10 bases. The germline gives CDR1 MNHEY, CDR2 SVGAGI. After removal of 4 bases from V and 5 bases from J, the junction contained 10 bases not matched to a gene. The CDR3 covers 16 residues. The CDR3 nucleotides are TGTGCCAGCAGTTCACAAGGGACAGGGGTTGGGGAGACCCAGTACTTC. This encodes CASSSQGTGVGETQYF.